This T cell receptor beta chain is drawn from a study of blood T cells in healthy people across ages. With respect to this clonotype: Antigen unknown. At one boundary the junction diverges from the germline segment, which might be a read error.

Points from the study as a whole: Researchers said unsorted PBMCs prevented a conclusive naive versus antigen-experienced comparison.

Primed by a sample-barcoded 5' primer and a J-beta primer mix, a second PCR proceeded for about 7 to 11 cycles. Each cDNA molecule, via a template-switch adaptor with 12 random nucleotides, was tagged. Each sample provided no less than 2.5 million CDR3-containing paired-end reads. MiXCR, run by TCRdb on the 5' RACE reads, gives a single entry per CDR3 protein. The sample shows around 2 million distinct CDR3 sequences, around 42% of them seen only once. Germline CDR1 is LGHNA and CDR2 is YSLEER. The CDR3 has 16 residues. Per individual sample, total RNA of at least 6 micrograms was extracted. The chain is built from TRBV4-3 and TRBJ2-7; D is unclear. The DNA end lines up better with TRBJ2-5; the J call may be wrong. Source material: blood. This clonotype was sampled from a human donor in good health. The CDR3 nucleotides read TGCGCCAGCAGTCAAGATACGGCGGCAGGACAAGAGACCCAGTACTTC. Protein product: CASSQDTAAGQETQYF.